This entry lists 11 T cell receptor beta chains sequenced from one sample in a study of blood T cell repertoires in COVID-19. Sequenced by immunoSEQ multiplex PCR; TCRdb stores in-frame clones only, minus some. The repertoire has approximately 170,000 clones, around 80% of them found once; the top ten carry roughly 8.6%. Source material: PBMCs or T cells enriched from blood (not recorded which). These receptors all stem from a woman in her forties or fifties who had recovered from COVID-19.

This sequence joins TRBV19 and TRBJ1-5; D not resolved. Germline-derived CDR1 and CDR2 are LNHDA and SQIVND (reference sequence). V was shortened by 4 bases and J by 2 bases, with 9 bases between the two germline ends. The CDR3 consists of 14 residues. The CDR3 coding sequence is TGTGCCAGTAGTAGGAGGGAGGGCAATCAGCCCCAGCATTTT. It specifies CASSRREGNQPQHF.

This rearrangement joins TRBV7-6 to TRBJ2-2; 8 bases are a match to TRBD1. The CDR3 contains 18 residues. Per germline, CDR1 SGHVS and CDR2 FNYEAQ. V trimming: 2 bases; J trimming: 0 bases; junction bases outside the gene matches: 8. The CDR3 region has the DNA TGTGCCAGCAGCTTAATACCCCGACAGGGGACGAACACCGGGGAGCTGTTTTTT. This gives the protein CASSLIPRQGTNTGELFF.

The chain is built from TRBV11-2 and TRBJ1-2; 10 bases fit TRBD1. The ends lost 2 bases at V and 4 bases at J; junction bases unmatched: 4. Germline-derived CDR1 and CDR2 are SGHAT and FQNNGV. This CDR3 region has 15 residues. The chain's CDR3 is CASSLLTGGIYGYTF. In DNA, the CDR3 is TGTGCCAGCAGCTTATTGACAGGGGGCATCTATGGCTACACCTTC. Full variable domain (rest looked up from reference TRBV11-2 and TRBJ1-2): EAGVAQSPRYKIIEKRQSVAFWCNPISGHATLYWYQQILGQGPKLLIQFQNNGVVDDSQLPKDRFSAERLKGVDSTLKIQPAKLEDSAVYLCASSLLTGGIYGYTFGSGTRLTVV.

The J gene is TRBJ1-3, the V gene TRBV7-9, with D uncertain. The V and J ends lost 5 bases and 0 bases respectively, with 11 bases between them. The germline gives CDR1 SEHNR, CDR2 FQNEAQ (reference sequence). CDR3 length: 15 amino acids. CDR3 nucleotide sequence: TGTGCCAGCAGCACCGTCTACAGCTCTGGAAACACCATATATTTT. This translates into CASSTVYSSGNTIYF.

The V call is TRBV6-5, the J call TRBJ1-6; perhaps TRBD1 as D (6 bases). V was shortened by 5 bases and J by 13 bases, with 12 bases between the two germline ends. The CDR3 totals 12 residues. Germline lookup yields CDR1 MNHEY and CDR2 SVGAGI. CDR3: CASSKPGHPLHF. The CDR3, as DNA: TGTGCCAGCAGTAAACCGGGACACCCCCTCCACTTT.

This chain uses TRBV2 with TRBJ2-6; D gene uncertain. Germline CDR1 and CDR2: SNHLY and FYNNEI. V gave up 4 bases and J gave up 3 bases, with 19 bases separating them. This CDR3 spans 18 amino acids. CDR3 DNA: TGTGCCAGCAGTGGGTTCGCGTTGGTGAACTTTGGGGCCAACGTCCTGACTTTC. This encodes CASSGFALVNFGANVLTF.

This clone was observed a single time. The chain has TRBV5-5 and TRBJ2-5; perhaps TRBD2 as D (5 bases). Germline V gives CDR1 SGHKS, CDR2 YYEKEE (reference sequence). With 0 bases removed from V and 1 base from J, the gap between germline ends came to 7 bases. The CDR3 runs to 14 residues. The CDR3 sequence is CASSLETTQETQYF. CDR3 nucleotides: TGTGCCAGCAGCTTGGAGACTACCCAAGAGACCCAGTACTTC.

The chain couples TRBV3-1 (or the pseudogene TRBV3-2) to TRBJ1-3; D uncertain. The germline V and J ends were trimmed by 3 bases and 0 bases, with 6 bases remaining between them. The germline gives CDR1 LGHDT, CDR2 YNNKEL (reference sequence). The CDR3 spans 14 residues. Here the CDR3 reads CASSQRLSGNTIYF. The CDR3 coding sequence is TGTGCCAGCAGCCAGCGGCTCTCTGGAAACACCATATATTTT.

In DNA, the CDR3 is TGTGCCAGCAGCCAAAGGCTAGCCACCGGGGAGCTGTTTTTT. It specifies CASSQRLATGELFF. This rearrangement joins TRBV3-1 (or the pseudogene TRBV3-2) to TRBJ2-2, with a possible D match to TRBD2 (5 bases). V lost 2 bases and J lost 4, with 8 bases in between. Per germline, CDR1 LGHDT and CDR2 YNNKEL (reference sequence). This CDR3 contains 14 residues.

In its sample, this clone was seen once. The chain employs TRBV2 and TRBJ2-1; 12 nucleotides agree with TRBD2. The CDR3 consists of 15 residues. V was clipped by 4 bases and J by 10 bases; unmatched bases: 8. CDR1 and CDR2 (germline): SNHLY, FYNNEI. The CDR3 here is CASSVSSGGAHEQFF. The CDR3, as DNA: TGTGCCAGCAGTGTTTCTAGCGGGGGGGCCCACGAGCAGTTCTTC. Looking up the rest from reference TRBV2 and TRBJ2-1 gives the full variable domain: EPEVTQTPSHQVTQMGQEVILRCVPISNHLYFYWYRQILGQKVEFLVSFYNNEISEKSEIFDDQFSVERPDGSNFTLKIRSTKLEDSAMYFCASSVSSGGAHEQFFGPGTRLTVL.

V usage is TRBV7-2 and J usage is TRBJ2-7, with D possibly being TRBD2 (6 bases). Deletions cut 4 bases from V and 4 bases from J, with 14 bases between. The CDR3 runs to 14 residues. Germline CDR1 SGHTA, CDR2 FQGNSA. CDR3 region: CASSSRPGTYEQYF. DNA of the CDR3: TGTGCCAGCAGCTCAAGACCCGGGACTTACGAGCAGTACTTC.